A single sample gave rise to the 13 T cell receptor beta chains below, sequenced in a study of PD-1 blockade in classical Hodgkin lymphoma. Following autologous stem cell transplantation, relapse occurred in every patient, and exposure to brentuximab vedotin varied. Isolation of CD4+ T cells from thawed PBMCs was performed by magnetic negative selection. Assay: immunoSEQ multiplex PCR; the TCRdb copy retains only in-frame clones and omits some. The sample lists 25,000 to 35,000 clones; roughly 87% were seen once. Sample: CD4+ T cells from blood, taken at baseline. The receptor set was obtained from a human donor with classical Hodgkin lymphoma.

This chain connects TRBV19 to TRBJ2-1; 10 nucleotides match TRBD2. The CDR3 is 17 amino acids. Trimming removed 5 bases from V and 7 bases from J; junction bases left unmatched: 14. In germline, CDR1 is LNHDA, CDR2 SQIVND (reference sequence). The CDR3 loop is CASSAAGTSVLVNEQFF. The CDR3 coding sequence is TGTGCCAGTAGTGCCGCCGGGACTAGCGTCCTCGTGAATGAGCAGTTCTTC.

The chain carries TRBV5-1 and TRBJ2-1; 10 bases are shared with TRBD2. The CDR3 contains 20 residues. Per germline, CDR1 SGHRS and CDR2 YFSETQ. Losses at the gene ends were 4 bases for V and 3 bases for J; bases not matched to a gene: 19. The CDR3 DNA reads as TGCGCCAGCAGCCGTTTTCAAACCCAACTAGCGGGATCTCTCTACAATGAGCAGTTCTTC. Its protein is CASSRFQTQLAGSLYNEQFF. Variable domain in full (rest from reference TRBV5-1 and TRBJ2-1): KAGVTQTPRYLIKTRGQQVTLSCSPISGHRSVSWYQQTPGQGLQFLFEYFSETQRNKGNFPGRFSGRQFSNSRSEMNVSTLELGDSALYLCASSRFQTQLAGSLYNEQFFGPGTRLTVL.

V usage is TRBV5-1 and J usage is TRBJ2-3; D uncertain. CDR1 is SGHRS and CDR2 is YFSETQ in the germline V gene. The CDR3 is 14 amino acids. V lost 4 bases and J 5 bases, leaving 14 bases between the germline ends. The CDR3 is CASSPRYLGDTQYF. The CDR3 DNA is TGCGCCAGCAGCCCTAGATACTTAGGAGATACGCAGTATTTT.

The rearrangement links TRBV5-5 to TRBJ1-4; D call uncertain. Germline V lookup: CDR1 SGHKS, CDR2 YYEKEE (reference sequence). V lost 0 bases, J lost 8 bases, and 8 bases lay in between. The CDR3 runs to 13 residues. CDR3 in DNA: TGTGCCAGCAGCTTGGGTTCCCTAGAAAAACTGTTTTTT. This gives the protein CASSLGSLEKLFF.

The V call is TRBV10-2, the J call TRBJ2-7, with D maybe TRBD2 (6 bases). CDR1 is WSHSY, CDR2 SAAADI, per germline. This CDR3 comprises 13 residues. The V gene lost 5 bases and the J gene lost 4 bases, with 12 bases spanning the gap. The DNA for the CDR3 is TGCGCCAGCAGTCGGGGAGGTCGGTACGAGCAGTACTTC. This translates into CASSRGGRYEQYF.

This clone occurred a few times. The chain joins TRBV30 to TRBJ2-1, with unresolved D. The CDR3 is 14 amino acids. Germline CDR1 and CDR2: GTSNPN and SVGIG (reference sequence). V lost 4 bases, J lost 5 bases, and 15 bases lay in between. This chain's CDR3 is CAWNPGLINNEQFF. CDR3 sequence (DNA): TGTGCCTGGAACCCAGGCCTAATTAACAATGAGCAGTTCTTC.

This clone has only a few counts. The chain has TRBV29-1 and TRBJ1-2; a weak D match, TRBD1 (6 bases). The CDR3 contains 15 residues. V was trimmed by 1 base and J by 7 bases, leaving 19 bases between them. From germline, CDR1 is SQVTM and CDR2 ANQGSEA. The CDR3 nucleotides read TGCAGCGTTGAAGCCTCACCTACAGGGTCTGGTGGCTACACCTTC. Protein: CSVEASPTGSGGYTF.

The chain couples TRBV30 to TRBJ2-1, with a tentative D call TRBD1 (6 bases). Germline CDR1 is GTSNPN and CDR2 is SVGIG (reference sequence). The V gene lost 1 base and the J gene lost 9 bases, with 10 bases spanning the gap. The CDR3 has 12 residues. The CDR3 DNA is TGTGCCTGGAGTGCACAGGGTAGTGAGCAGTTCTTC. It yields the protein CAWSAQGSEQFF.

This chain uses TRBV29-1 with TRBJ1-5; D remains unclear. Deletions cut 6 bases from V and 1 base from J, with 7 bases between. Germline-derived CDR1 and CDR2 are SQVTM and ANQGSEA. The CDR3 length is 12 residues. The DNA for the CDR3 is TGCAGCGTGCTGGACAGCAATCAGCCCCAGCATTTT. Translated, it gives CSVLDSNQPQHF.

The rearrangement links TRBV9 to TRBJ2-5; tentative D call: TRBD2 (6 bases). The V gene's germline CDR1 is SGDLS and CDR2 YYNGEE. Trimming left V 0 bases short and J 5 bases short, with 8 bases between. The CDR3 covers 13 residues. The CDR3 nucleotides read TGTGCCAGCAGCGTAGGGGGGAGGGAGACCCAGTACTTC. Translated: CASSVGGRETQYF.

CDR3 nucleotide sequence: TGCGCCAGCAGCCAAGCCCGGATGGAGCCCCAGCATTTT. Translating gives CASSQARMEPQHF. The rearrangement joins TRBV4-1 to TRBJ1-5; the D is unclear. Germline V lookup: CDR1 MGHRA, CDR2 YSYEKL. V shed 1 base and J shed 8 bases, with 9 bases lying between them. The CDR3 has 13 amino acids.

This chain links TRBV13 with TRBJ1-1; 9 bases align to TRBD1. Germline loops: CDR1 PRHDT, CDR2 FYEKMQ (reference sequence). The ends lost 5 bases at V and 4 bases at J; junction bases unmatched: 5. There are 14 residues in the CDR3. The CDR3 region has the DNA TGTGCCAGCAGCCTACAGGGGGCGGGCACTGAAGCTTTCTTT. Protein sequence: CASSLQGAGTEAFF.

The V call is TRBV7-2, the J call TRBJ2-1; 8 bases fit TRBD2. The trim removed 5 bases at V and 2 bases at J, leaving 5 bases unmatched. The CDR3 has 15 residues. Germline V lookup: CDR1 SGHTA, CDR2 FQGNSA. As DNA, the CDR3 is TGTGCCAGCAGCCCCCGGGAGGGAGCCTACAATGAGCAGTTCTTC. The encoded protein is CASSPREGAYNEQFF.